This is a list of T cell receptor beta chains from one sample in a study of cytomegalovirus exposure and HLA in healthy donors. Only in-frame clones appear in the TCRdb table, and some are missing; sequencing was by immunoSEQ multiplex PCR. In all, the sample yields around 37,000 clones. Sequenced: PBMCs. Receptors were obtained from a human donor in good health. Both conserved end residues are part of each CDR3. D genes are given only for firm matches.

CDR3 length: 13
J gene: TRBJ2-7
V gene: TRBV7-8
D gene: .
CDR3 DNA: TGTGCCAGCAGCTGGCAGGGGAGACACGAGCAGTACTTC
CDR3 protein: CASSWQGRHEQYF

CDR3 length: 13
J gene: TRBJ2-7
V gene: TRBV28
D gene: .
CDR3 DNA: TGTGCCAGCCCGAGTCCGGTTACCTACGAGCAGTACTTC
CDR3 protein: CASPSPVTYEQYF

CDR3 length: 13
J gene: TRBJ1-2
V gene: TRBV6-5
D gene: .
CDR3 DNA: TGTGCCAGCAGTTACCGGGGTCTATCTCGCAACACCTTC
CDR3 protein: CASSYRGLSRNTF

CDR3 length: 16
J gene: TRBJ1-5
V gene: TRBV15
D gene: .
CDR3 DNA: TGTGCCACCAGCAGAGCAGGGATTAATAGCAATCAGCCCCAGCATTTT
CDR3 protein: CATSRAGINSNQPQHF

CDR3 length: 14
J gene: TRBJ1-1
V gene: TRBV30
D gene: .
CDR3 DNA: TGTGCCTGGAGTGTACAACGAGATAGCGCTGAAGCTTTCTTT
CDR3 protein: CAWSVQRDSAEAFF

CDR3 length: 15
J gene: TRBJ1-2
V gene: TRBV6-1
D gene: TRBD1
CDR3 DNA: TGTGCCAGCAGTGATTTGGGCCAGGGGGCTGTTGGCTACACCTTC
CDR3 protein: CASSDLGQGAVGYTF

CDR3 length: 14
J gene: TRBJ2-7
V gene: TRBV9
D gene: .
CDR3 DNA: TGTGCCAGCAGCGTAGGCGGGGGCCCCTACGAGCAGTACTTC
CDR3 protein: CASSVGGGPYEQYF

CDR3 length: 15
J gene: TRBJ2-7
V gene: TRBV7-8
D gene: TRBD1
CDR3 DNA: TGTGCCAGCAGCATTCGACAGGGGAGAGACTACGAGCAGTACTTC
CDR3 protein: CASSIRQGRDYEQYF

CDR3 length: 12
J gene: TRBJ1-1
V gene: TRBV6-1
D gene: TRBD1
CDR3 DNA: TGTGCCAGCTGGGACAGCATACACGAAGCTTTCTTT
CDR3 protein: CASWDSIHEAFF

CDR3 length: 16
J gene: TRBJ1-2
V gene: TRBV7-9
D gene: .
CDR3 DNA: TGTGCCAGCAGCTTAGTAGTGGTAACTACTAACTATGGCTACACCTTC
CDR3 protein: CASSLVVVTTNYGYTF

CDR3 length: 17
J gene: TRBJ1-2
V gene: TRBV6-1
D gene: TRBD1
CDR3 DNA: TGTGCCAGCAGTGATCGGGACAGGGCGTCTTCTAACTATGGCTACACCTTC
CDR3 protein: CASSDRDRASSNYGYTF

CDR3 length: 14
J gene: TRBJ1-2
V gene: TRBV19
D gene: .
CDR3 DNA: TGTGCCAGTACCCACAGGGCGGGGGGCTATGGCTACACCTTC
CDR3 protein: CASTHRAGGYGYTF

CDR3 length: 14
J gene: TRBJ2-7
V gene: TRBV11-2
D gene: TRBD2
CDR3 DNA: TGTGCCAGCAGCTGGGGAAGCGGGGCCTACGAGCAGTACTTC
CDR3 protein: CASSWGSGAYEQYF

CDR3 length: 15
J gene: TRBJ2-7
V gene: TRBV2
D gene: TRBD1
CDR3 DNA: TGTGCCAGCAGCGATACGGGACAGGGGGACTACGAGCAGTACTTC
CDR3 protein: CASSDTGQGDYEQYF

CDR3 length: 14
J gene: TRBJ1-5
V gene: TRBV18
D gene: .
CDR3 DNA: TGTGCCAGCTCACCTGGTGCGGGGAACCAGCCCCAGCATTTT
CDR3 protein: CASSPGAGNQPQHF

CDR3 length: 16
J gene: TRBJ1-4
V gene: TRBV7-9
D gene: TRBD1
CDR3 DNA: TGTGCCAGCAGCCCGGTAGGGGGCTCAACTAATGAAAAACTGTTTTTT
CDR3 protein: CASSPVGGSTNEKLFF

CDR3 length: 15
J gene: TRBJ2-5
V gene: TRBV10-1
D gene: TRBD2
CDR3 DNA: TGCGCCAGCAGTGAGCGGGGGGATACCCAAGAGACCCAGTACTTC
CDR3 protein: CASSERGDTQETQYF

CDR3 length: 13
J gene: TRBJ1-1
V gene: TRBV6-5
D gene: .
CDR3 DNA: TGTGCCAGCAGTTACTCGAGGGGGACTGAAGCTTTCTTT
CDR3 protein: CASSYSRGTEAFF

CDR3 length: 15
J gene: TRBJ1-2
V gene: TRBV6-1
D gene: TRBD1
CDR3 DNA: TGTGCCAGCAGTATTGGGACAGGGTATAGGGATGGCTACACCTTC
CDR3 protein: CASSIGTGYRDGYTF

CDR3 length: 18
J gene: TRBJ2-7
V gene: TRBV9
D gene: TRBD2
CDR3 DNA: TGTGCCAGCAGCGTGGGGACTAGCGGGGGGGCCGCTATCTTCGAGCAGTACTTC
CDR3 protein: CASSVGTSGGAAIFEQYF

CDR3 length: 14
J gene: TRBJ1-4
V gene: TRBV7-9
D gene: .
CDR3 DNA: TGTGCCAGCAGCTTCCGGGGGGATCGCGAAAAACTGTTTTTT
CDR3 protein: CASSFRGDREKLFF

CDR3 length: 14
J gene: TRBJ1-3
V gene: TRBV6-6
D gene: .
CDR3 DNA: TGTGCCAGCGAACTAGGGAGCTCTGGAAACACCATATATTTT
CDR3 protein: CASELGSSGNTIYF

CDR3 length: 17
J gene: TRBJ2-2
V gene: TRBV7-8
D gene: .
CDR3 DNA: TGTGCCAGCAGCCCCATAGACCAAACCGAGGCGGCCGGGGAGCTGTTTTTT
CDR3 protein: CASSPIDQTEAAGELFF

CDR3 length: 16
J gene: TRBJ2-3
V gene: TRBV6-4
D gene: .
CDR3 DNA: TGTGCCAGCAGCCAACCGGGACACCCTAGCACAGATACGCAGTATTTT
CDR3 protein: CASSQPGHPSTDTQYF

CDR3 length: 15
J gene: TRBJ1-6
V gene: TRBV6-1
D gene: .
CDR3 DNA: TGTGCCAGCAGTGACGGCAGGGAAGAGAATTCACCCCTCCACTTT
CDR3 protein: CASSDGREENSPLHF

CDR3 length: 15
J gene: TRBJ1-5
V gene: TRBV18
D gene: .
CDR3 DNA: TGTGCCAGCTCACCAGGGGCGAAGGGAAGTCAGCTCCAGCATTTT
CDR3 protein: CASSPGAKGSQLQHF

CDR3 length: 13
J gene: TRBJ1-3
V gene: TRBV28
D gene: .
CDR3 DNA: TGTGCCAGCAGTTCCAGGAATGGAAACACCATATATTTT
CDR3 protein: CASSSRNGNTIYF

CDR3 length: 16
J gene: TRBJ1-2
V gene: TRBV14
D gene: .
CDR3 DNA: TGTGCCAGCAGCCAAGCCCCACACGCCACTAACTATGGCTACACCTTC
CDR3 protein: CASSQAPHATNYGYTF

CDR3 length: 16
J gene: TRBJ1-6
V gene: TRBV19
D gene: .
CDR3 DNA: TGTGCCAGTACCCAACTTGGGCCAGGCCCTAATTCACCCCTCCACTTT
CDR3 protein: CASTQLGPGPNSPLHF

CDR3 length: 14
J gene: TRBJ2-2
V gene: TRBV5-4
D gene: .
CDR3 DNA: TGTGCCAGCAGGGGAGATATAAACACCGGGGAGCTGTTTTTT
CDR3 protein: CASRGDINTGELFF

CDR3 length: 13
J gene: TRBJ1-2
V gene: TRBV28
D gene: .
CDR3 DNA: TGTGCCAGCAGTGACCCCAGCGCGAGGGGCTACACCTTC
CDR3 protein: CASSDPSARGYTF

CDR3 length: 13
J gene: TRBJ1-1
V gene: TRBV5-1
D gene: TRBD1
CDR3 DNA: TGCGCCAGCAGCTCTACAGGGGGCCTTGAAGCTTTCTTT
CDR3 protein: CASSSTGGLEAFF

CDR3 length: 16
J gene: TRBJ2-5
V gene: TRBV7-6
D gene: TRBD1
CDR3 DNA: TGTGCCAGCAGCTTAGGGGGACAGGGGGCAGGAGAGACCCAGTACTTC
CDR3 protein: CASSLGGQGAGETQYF

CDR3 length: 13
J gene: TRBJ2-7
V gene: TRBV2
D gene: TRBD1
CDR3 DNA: TGTGCCAGCAGGCTACAGGGGGTGAGCGAGCAGTACTTC
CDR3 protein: CASRLQGVSEQYF

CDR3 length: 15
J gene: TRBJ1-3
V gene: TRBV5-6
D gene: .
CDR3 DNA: TGTGCCAGCAGCGATGGGGCAAGCTCTGGAAACACCATATATTTT
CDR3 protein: CASSDGASSGNTIYF

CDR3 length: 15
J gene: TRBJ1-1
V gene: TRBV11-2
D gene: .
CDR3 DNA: TGTGCCAGCAGCTTAGGCGCAGGGTTGGCCACTGAAGCTTTCTTT
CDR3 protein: CASSLGAGLATEAFF

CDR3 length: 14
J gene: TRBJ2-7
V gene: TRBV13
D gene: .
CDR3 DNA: TGTGCCAGCAGCACTCGGGACTCTGACTACGAGCAGTACTTC
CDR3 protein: CASSTRDSDYEQYF

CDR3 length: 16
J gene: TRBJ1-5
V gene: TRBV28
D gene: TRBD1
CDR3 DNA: TGTGCCAGCAGTTTAGTCAGGGGACAGCTCAATCAGCCCCAGCATTTT
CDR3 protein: CASSLVRGQLNQPQHF

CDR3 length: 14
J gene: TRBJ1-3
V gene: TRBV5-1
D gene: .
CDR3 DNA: TGCGCCAGCAGCCCAGGGGATCCTGAAAACACCATATATTTT
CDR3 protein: CASSPGDPENTIYF

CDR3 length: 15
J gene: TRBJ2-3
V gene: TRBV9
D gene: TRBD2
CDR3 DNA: TGTGCCAGCAGCGTAGTAGCGGGGGGCACAGATACGCAGTATTTT
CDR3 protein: CASSVVAGGTDTQYF

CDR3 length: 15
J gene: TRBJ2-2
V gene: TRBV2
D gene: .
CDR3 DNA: TGTGCCAGCAGTGTTAGGGGCGGGAACACCGGGGAGCTGTTTTTT
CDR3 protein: CASSVRGGNTGELFF